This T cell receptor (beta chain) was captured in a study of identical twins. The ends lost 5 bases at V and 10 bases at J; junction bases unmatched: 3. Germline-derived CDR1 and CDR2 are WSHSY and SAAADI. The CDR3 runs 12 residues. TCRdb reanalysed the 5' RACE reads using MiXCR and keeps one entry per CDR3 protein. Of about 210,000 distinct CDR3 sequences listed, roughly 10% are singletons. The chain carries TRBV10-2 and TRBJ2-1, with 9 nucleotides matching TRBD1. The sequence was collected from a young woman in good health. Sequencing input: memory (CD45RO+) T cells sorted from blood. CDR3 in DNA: TGCGCCAGCAGTTGGGGACAGGGCGAGCAGTTCTTC. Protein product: CASSWGQGEQFF.